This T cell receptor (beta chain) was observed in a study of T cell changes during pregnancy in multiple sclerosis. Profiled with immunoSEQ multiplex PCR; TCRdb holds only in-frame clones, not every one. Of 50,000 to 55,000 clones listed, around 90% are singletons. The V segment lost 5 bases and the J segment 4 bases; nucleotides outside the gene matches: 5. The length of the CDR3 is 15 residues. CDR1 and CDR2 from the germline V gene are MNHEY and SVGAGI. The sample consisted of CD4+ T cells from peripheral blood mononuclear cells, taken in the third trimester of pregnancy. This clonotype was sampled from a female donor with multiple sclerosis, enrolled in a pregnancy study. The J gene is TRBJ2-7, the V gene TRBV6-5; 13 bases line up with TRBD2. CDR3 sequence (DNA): TGTGCCAGCAGTCGGACTAGCGGGGGCCAATACGAGCAGTACTTC. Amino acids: CASSRTSGGQYEQYF.